Following are 10 T cell receptor beta chains from one sample sequenced in a study of blood T cell repertoires in COVID-19. Only in-frame clones appear in the TCRdb table, and some are missing; sequencing was by immunoSEQ multiplex PCR. In the table there are approximately 97,000 clones, less than 95% of which are singletons. Sequenced sample: peripheral blood. These receptors originate from a man in his sixties with acute or convalescent COVID-19.

CDR3 DNA sequence: TGTGCCAGCAGCTTAGGGCCCATGAACACTGAAGCTTTCTTT. It codes for CASSLGPMNTEAFF. V and J are TRBV7-9 and TRBJ1-1; D unresolved. V gave up 1 base and J gave up 0 bases, with 6 bases separating them. Germline V gene sequence: CDR1 SEHNR, CDR2 FQNEAQ (reference sequence). The CDR3 runs to 14 residues.

The chain is built from TRBV19 and TRBJ1-1; 9 positions match TRBD1. The V segment lost 5 bases and the J segment 5 bases; nucleotides outside the gene matches: 9. The CDR3 length is 15 residues. The V gene's germline CDR1 is LNHDA and CDR2 SQIVND (reference sequence). The CDR3 DNA sequence: TGTGCCAGTAGTCTAGGAGACAGGGGGACGACTGAAGCTTTCTTT. Translating it yields CASSLGDRGTTEAFF.

This chain joins TRBV5-1 and TRBJ1-2, with D possibly matching TRBD1 (6 bases). The CDR3 extends over 15 amino acids. CDR1 and CDR2 (germline): SGHRS, YFSETQ. The V end lost 0 bases, the J end lost 4 bases, and 13 bases lay between the germline ends. In nucleotides, the CDR3 is TGCGCCAGCAGCTTGGTTAGCACAGGGACCTATGGCTACACCTTC. This encodes CASSLVSTGTYGYTF.

The V and J genes are TRBV19 and TRBJ1-3; no clear D. Looked up from germline, CDR1 is LNHDA and CDR2 is SQIVND (reference sequence). This CDR3 is 15 amino acids long. V shed 7 bases and J shed 0 bases, with 13 bases lying between them. Here the CDR3 DNA reads TGTGCCAGTACGCTCGGTAGCCTCTCTGGAAACACCATATATTTT. Translation gives CASTLGSLSGNTIYF.

CDR3 DNA: TGTGCCAGTAGTGTTCAGGCTGACAGGGACTATGGCTACACCTTC. Protein product: CASSVQADRDYGYTF. The chain uses TRBV19 and TRBJ1-2; 7 positions agree with TRBD1. The CDR3 spans 15 residues. Per germline, CDR1 LNHDA and CDR2 SQIVND (reference sequence). V trimming: 5 bases; J trimming: 3 bases; junction bases outside the gene matches: 9.

The chain combines TRBV5-4 with TRBJ2-2; 8 bases fit TRBD1. The CDR3 is 16 amino acids. The V gene's germline CDR1 is SGHNT and CDR2 YYREEE (reference sequence). Losses at the gene ends were 7 bases for V and 4 bases for J; bases not matched to a gene: 12. As DNA, the CDR3 is TGTGCCAGCGCCACAGGGGGGCCCGCGAGCACCGGGGAGCTGTTTTTT. It encodes CASATGGPASTGELFF.

This clone occurred a few times. This rearrangement joins TRBV2 to TRBJ2-5; D perhaps matches TRBD2 (6 bases). Trimming left V 4 bases short and J 0 bases short, with 15 bases between. The CDR3 is 16 residues long. Germline CDR1 SNHLY, CDR2 FYNNEI. The CDR3 coding sequence is TGTGCCAGCAGTGGGGAGGACCACCTGTACCAAGAGACCCAGTACTTC. It yields the protein CASSGEDHLYQETQYF.

This clone is categorized as medium-sized. V is TRBV3-1 (or the pseudogene TRBV3-2) and J is TRBJ1-2; D ambiguous. CDR1 and CDR2 from the germline V gene are LGHDT and YNNKEL (reference sequence). Trimming stripped 0 bases from V and 8 bases from J, with 7 bases between. CDR3 length: 12 residues. CDR3 in DNA: TGTGCCAGCAGCCAAGAGAGAGGAGGCTACACCTTC. It codes for CASSQERGGYTF.

The gene calls are TRBV28 and TRBJ1-2, with a weak D call TRBD1 (6 bases). This CDR3 contains 13 residues. With 2 bases removed from V and 5 bases from J, the gap between germline ends came to 9 bases. Per germline, CDR1 MDHEN and CDR2 SYDVKM. The CDR3 DNA follows: TGTGCCAGCAGTTTAAGGGGGTGGTATGGCTACACCTTC. Protein: CASSLRGWYGYTF.

This sequence joins TRBV14 and TRBJ1-1; the D is unclear. The germline CDR1 and CDR2 sequences are SGHDN and FVKESK. Trimming pared 0 bases from V and 5 bases from J, leaving 13 bases between. The CDR3 runs to 15 residues. CDR3 DNA sequence: TGTGCCAGCAGCCAAGAGTGGGGAGGGCAGACTGAAGCTTTCTTT. As protein: CASSQEWGGQTEAFF. The variable domain in full, with the rest retrieved from reference TRBV14 and TRBJ1-1, is EAGVTQFPSHSVIEKGQTVTLRCDPISGHDNLYWYRRVMGKEIKFLLHFVKESKQDESGMPNNRFLAERTGGTYSTLKVQPAELEDSGVYFCASSQEWGGQTEAFFGQGTRLTVV.